The clone carrying this T cell receptor (beta chain) was counted many times. The antigen is not known. This entry is derived from a study of beta chain features in type 1 diabetes. Study-wide findings and caveats: cDNA-based reads could over-represent cells with high TCR expression.

Isolated RNA was reverse transcribed in full, so expressed TCRB transcripts were sequenced. Data came from immunoSEQ multiplex PCR; TCRdb stores just in-frame clones and leaves some out. The top ten hold 1% to 1.5% of the sample, which has about 220,000 clones, approximately 11% seen once. Germline CDR1 reads MNHEY; CDR2 reads SMNVEV (reference sequence). Germline trimming cut 4 bases from V and 15 bases from J; bases unmatched to any gene: 7. This CDR3 is built from 12 residues. The rearrangement links TRBV27 to TRBJ2-1; 9 nucleotides line up with TRBD2. Sequences were obtained from central memory CD4+ T cells from blood. The TCR comes from a man aged 18 to 30 in good health. CDR3 sequence: CASSWSGTSWFF. CDR3 nucleotide sequence: TGTGCCAGCAGTTGGTCCGGGACTAGCTGGTTCTTC.